The T cell receptor beta chain under discussion was sequenced for a study of T cell responses to AZD1222 COVID-19 vaccine. TCRdb keeps only in-frame clones here, not all; method: immunoSEQ multiplex PCR. This table has some 190,000 clones, approximately 89% appearing once. The germline V gene encodes CDR1 KGHDR and CDR2 SFDVKD. The CDR3 extends over 15 amino acids. V was pared by 4 bases and J by 4 bases, with 4 bases of the junction left unmatched. This chain connects TRBV24-1 to TRBJ2-3; TRBD2 agrees at 10 bases. This TCR was sampled from an adult who received the AZD1222 COVID-19 vaccine. The source was peripheral blood, collected 28 days after the second AZD1222 dose. As DNA, the CDR3 is TGTGCCACCAGTGACACAGCGGGAGGGTCAGATACGCAGTATTTT. Its protein product is CATSDTAGGSDTQYF.